This note documents a single T cell receptor beta chain sequence. The data originate from a study of blood T cell repertoires in COVID-19. Study overall: Acute and convalescent COVID-19 samples came from the United States, Italy and Spain. PBMCs, B-cell-depleted T cells, or T cells were the source of the cDNA or gDNA that made up the material.

Patients from Seattle were sampled longitudinally, starting during active infection. In the authors' workflow: Amplification from reference gene primers served as the basis for estimated nucleated cell counts. Produced via immunoSEQ multiplex PCR; TCRdb's table is partial and in-frame only. From that table come the V and J calls and clone size; the DNA was used to work out D and trimming. The sample has about 270,000 clones, around 88% seen once; the top ten hold around 13%. This clonotype was sampled from a woman in her 70s with COVID-19, enrolled during active disease. Input material: peripheral blood.

The DNA of the CDR3 is TGCGCCAGCAGCCCTCAAAGGGGGAATAATTCACCCCTCCACTTT. Translating gives CASSPQRGNNSPLHF. The rearrangement joins TRBV4-1 to TRBJ1-6; possible D gene TRBD1, 6 bases. Trimming cost V 4 bases and J 5 bases, with 12 bases left between them. From germline, CDR1 is MGHRA and CDR2 YSYEKL. The CDR3 runs 15 residues.